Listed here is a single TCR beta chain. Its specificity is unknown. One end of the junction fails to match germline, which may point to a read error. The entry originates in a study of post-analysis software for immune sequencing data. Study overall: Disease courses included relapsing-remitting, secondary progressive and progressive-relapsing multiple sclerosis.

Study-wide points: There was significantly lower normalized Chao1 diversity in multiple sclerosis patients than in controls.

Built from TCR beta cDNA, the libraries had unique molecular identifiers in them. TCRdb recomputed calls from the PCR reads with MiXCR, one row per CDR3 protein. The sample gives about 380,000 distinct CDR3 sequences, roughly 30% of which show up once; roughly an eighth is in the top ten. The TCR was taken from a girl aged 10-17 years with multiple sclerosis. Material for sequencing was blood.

The CDR3 spells CASSYSGRTYTEELFF. CDR3 DNA: TGTGCCAGCAGTTACTCGGGACGGACATACACCGAGGAGCTGTTTTTT. The chain is built from TRBV6-5 and TRBJ2-2; D could derive from TRBD1 or TRBD2 (5 bases each). The CDR3 spans 16 residues. Germline loops: CDR1 MNHEY, CDR2 SVGAGI.